The 4 T cell receptor beta chains listed next were all sequenced from one sample in a study of T-cell reconstitution after alpha-beta-depleted transplantation in children. It was with unique molecular identifiers that the TCRbeta library was prepared. TCRdb re-called the PCR reads through MiXCR, storing one row per CDR3 protein. In the table there are 450,000 to 500,000 distinct CDR3 sequences, around 12% of which are singletons. Material: PBMCs from the stem cell graft donor, obtained from the stem cell graft. Receptors were obtained from a human donor who donated a stem cell graft to a child with combined immunodeficiency.

The chain carries TRBV4-3 and TRBJ2-7; tentatively, D is TRBD1 or TRBD2 (6 bases each). The CDR3 totals 16 residues. Germline CDR1 and CDR2: LGHNA and YSLEER. V lost 1 base to trimming and J lost 3 bases, with 16 bases between them. CDR3 nucleotides: TGCGCCAGCAGCCAAGGGGTTTCCGGGGGCTACTACGAGCAGTACTTC. Its protein product is CASSQGVSGGYYEQYF.

J is TRBJ2-3 and V is TRBV12-3 or TRBV12-4, with unresolved D. The V end was cut by 10 bases, the J end by 1 base, with 18 bases between. The CDR3 length is 15 residues. The CDR3 region is CATRSGYDRTDTQYF. The CDR3, as DNA: TGTGCCACCCGCTCCGGGTATGATCGCACAGATACGCAGTATTTT.

Comment on this clonotype: Being one base from a much bigger clone, this may be a read error. It is likely a read error, because the conserved phenylalanine at the end of the CDR3 is missing. The V and J genes are TRBV29-1 and TRBJ2-1, with D unresolved. Germline values: CDR1 SQVTM, CDR2 ANQGSEA. Trimming pared 4 bases from V and 6 bases from J, leaving 7 bases between. This CDR3 comprises 11 residues. The CDR3 here is CSVVSGNEQFS. In nucleotides, the CDR3 is TGCAGCGTTGTTTCCGGCAATGAGCAGTTCTCC.

The chain joins TRBV9 to TRBJ1-5; D is undetermined. Germline V gives CDR1 SGDLS, CDR2 YYNGEE. This CDR3 region has 13 residues. Trimming stripped 4 bases from V and 1 base from J, with 6 bases between. The CDR3 loop reads CASSIESNQPQHF. The DNA for the CDR3 is TGTGCCAGCAGCATAGAGAGCAATCAGCCCCAGCATTTT.